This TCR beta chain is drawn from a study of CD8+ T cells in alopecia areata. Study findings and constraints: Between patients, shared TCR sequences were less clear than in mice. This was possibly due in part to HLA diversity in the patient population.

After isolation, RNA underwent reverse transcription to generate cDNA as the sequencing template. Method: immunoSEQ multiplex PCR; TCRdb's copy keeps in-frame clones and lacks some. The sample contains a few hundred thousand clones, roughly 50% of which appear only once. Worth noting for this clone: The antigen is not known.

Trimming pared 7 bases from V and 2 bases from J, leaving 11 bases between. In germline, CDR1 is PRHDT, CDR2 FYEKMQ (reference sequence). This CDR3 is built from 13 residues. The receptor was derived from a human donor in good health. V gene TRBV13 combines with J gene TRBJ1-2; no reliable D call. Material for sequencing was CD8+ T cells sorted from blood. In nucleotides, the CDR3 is TGTGCCAGCACCTTGGCGGGAAACTATGGCTACACCTTC. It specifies CASTLAGNYGYTF.